This T cell receptor (beta chain) was profiled in a study of identical twins. The CDR3 spans 15 residues. J gave up 5 bases and V 6 bases, and 9 bases lay outside the gene matches. Each donor was a healthy Caucasian. This clonotype was observed a few times. MiXCR was run by TCRdb on the 5' RACE reads, yielding one entry per CDR3 protein. The sample lists some 570,000 distinct CDR3 sequences, about 22% occurring once. Separately, the same data were catalogued under a study of yellow fever vaccine responses in identical twins. This second study notes: Twins' vaccine T cell response reportedly seemed partly convergent, partly personalized.

The source is a woman younger than 30 in good health. The V call is TRBV12-3 or TRBV12-4, the J call TRBJ2-1; the match to TRBD2 covers 8 bases. Sequencing input: CD4+ T cells sorted from blood. DNA of the CDR3: TGTGCCAGCAGGCACCCGGGGGGGCCCAACAATGAGCAGTTCTTC. The encoded protein is CASRHPGGPNNEQFF.